Listed here is a single T cell receptor (beta chain). These data belong to a study of T-cell reconstitution after alpha-beta-depleted transplantation in children. CDR1 is MGHRA, CDR2 YSYEKL, per germline. CDR3 length: 19 amino acids. V lost 3 bases and J lost 2; bases outside the gene matches: 12. It was with unique molecular identifiers that the TCRbeta library was prepared. TCRdb re-called the PCR reads through MiXCR, storing one row per CDR3 protein. The sample gives roughly 500,000 distinct CDR3 sequences, about 33% of which show up once; 2% to 2.5% is in the top ten. The rearrangement joins TRBV4-1 to TRBJ2-3; 12 positions match TRBD2. The material was PBMCs from the stem cell graft donor, obtained from the stem cell graft. The sequence was obtained from a human donor who donated a stem cell graft to a child with aplastic anemia. This CDR3 is CASSQALAGGPIPTDTQYF. The CDR3 bases are TGCGCCAGCAGCCAGGCCCTAGCGGGAGGGCCGATCCCCACAGATACGCAGTATTTT.